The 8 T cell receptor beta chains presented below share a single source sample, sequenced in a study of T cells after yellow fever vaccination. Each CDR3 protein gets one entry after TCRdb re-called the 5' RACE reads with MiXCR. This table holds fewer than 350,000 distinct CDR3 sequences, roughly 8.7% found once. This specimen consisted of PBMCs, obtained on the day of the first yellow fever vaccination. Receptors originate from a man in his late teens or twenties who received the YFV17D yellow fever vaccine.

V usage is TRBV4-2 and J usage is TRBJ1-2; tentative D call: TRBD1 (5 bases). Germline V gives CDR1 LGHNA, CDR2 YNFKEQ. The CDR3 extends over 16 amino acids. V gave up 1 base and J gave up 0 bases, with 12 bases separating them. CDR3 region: CASSQGDHSTNYGYTF. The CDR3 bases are TGTGCCAGCAGCCAAGGGGACCACTCGACTAACTATGGCTACACCTTC.

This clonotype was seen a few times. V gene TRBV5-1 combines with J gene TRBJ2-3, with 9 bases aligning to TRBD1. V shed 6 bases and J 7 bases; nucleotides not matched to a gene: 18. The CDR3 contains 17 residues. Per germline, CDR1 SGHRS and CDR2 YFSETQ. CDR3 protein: CASIRTPDRGRLNTQYF. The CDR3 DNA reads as TGCGCCAGCATAAGGACTCCGGACAGGGGAAGGTTGAATACGCAGTATTTT.

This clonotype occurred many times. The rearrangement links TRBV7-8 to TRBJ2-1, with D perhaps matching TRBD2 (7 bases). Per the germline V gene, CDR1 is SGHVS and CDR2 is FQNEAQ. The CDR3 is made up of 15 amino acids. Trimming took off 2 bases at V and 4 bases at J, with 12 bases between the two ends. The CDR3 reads CASSLWGGAYNEQFF. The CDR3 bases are TGTGCCAGCAGCTTATGGGGGGGCGCTTACAATGAGCAGTTCTTC. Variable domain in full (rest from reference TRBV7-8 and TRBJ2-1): GAGVSQSPRYKVAKRGQDVALRCDPISGHVSLFWYQQALGQGPEFLTYFQNEAQLDKSGLPSDRFFAERPEGSVSTLKIQRTQQEDSAVYLCASSLWGGAYNEQFFGPGTRLTVL.

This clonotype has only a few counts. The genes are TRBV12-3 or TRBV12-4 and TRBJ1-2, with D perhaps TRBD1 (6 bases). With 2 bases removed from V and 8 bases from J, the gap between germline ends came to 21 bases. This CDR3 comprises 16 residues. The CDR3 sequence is CASSLRRGGHTEGYTF. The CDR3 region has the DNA TGTGCCAGCAGTTTAAGGCGAGGGGGGCACACCGAGGGCTACACCTTC.

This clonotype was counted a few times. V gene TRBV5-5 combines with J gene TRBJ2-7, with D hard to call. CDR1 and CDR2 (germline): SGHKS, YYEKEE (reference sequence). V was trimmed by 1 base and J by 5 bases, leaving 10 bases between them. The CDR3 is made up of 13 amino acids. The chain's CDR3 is CASSLPRHNEQYF. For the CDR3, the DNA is TGTGCCAGCAGCTTGCCTAGACACAACGAGCAGTACTTC.

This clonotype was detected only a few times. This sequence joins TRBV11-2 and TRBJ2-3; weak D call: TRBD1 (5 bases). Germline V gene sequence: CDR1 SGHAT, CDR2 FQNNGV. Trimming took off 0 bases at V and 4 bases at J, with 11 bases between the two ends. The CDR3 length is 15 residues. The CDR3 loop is CASSLEGRVADTQYF. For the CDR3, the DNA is TGTGCCAGCAGCTTAGAGGGCAGGGTAGCAGATACGCAGTATTTT.

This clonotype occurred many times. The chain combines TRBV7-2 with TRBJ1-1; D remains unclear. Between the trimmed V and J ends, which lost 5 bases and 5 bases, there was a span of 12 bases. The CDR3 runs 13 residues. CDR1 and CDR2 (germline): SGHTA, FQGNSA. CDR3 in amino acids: CASSRGKSTEAFF. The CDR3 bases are TGTGCCAGCAGCCGAGGGAAATCAACTGAAGCTTTCTTT.

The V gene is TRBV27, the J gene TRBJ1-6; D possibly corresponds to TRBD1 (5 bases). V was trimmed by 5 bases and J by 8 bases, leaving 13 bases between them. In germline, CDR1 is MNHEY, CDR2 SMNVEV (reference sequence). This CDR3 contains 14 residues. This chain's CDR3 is CASSAGLAYSPLHF. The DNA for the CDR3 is TGTGCCAGCAGTGCGGGACTTGCCTATTCACCCCTCCACTTT.